One sample yielded the 10 T cell receptor beta chains listed below, sequenced in a study of T cell responses to AZD1222 COVID-19 vaccine. Sequenced by immunoSEQ multiplex PCR; TCRdb stores in-frame clones only, minus some. The repertoire holds over 95,000 clones, approximately 90% seen once, with approximately 4.2% in the top ten. Sequences were derived from peripheral blood, sampled on day 0 of AZD1222 vaccination. The receptor set was obtained from an adult in good health.

This clone was observed once. The rearrangement links TRBV19 to TRBJ2-2, with D tentatively TRBD1 or TRBD2 (5 bases each). V dropped 3 bases and J dropped 6 bases, with 17 bases sitting between them. The germline CDR1 and CDR2 sequences are LNHDA and SQIVND (reference sequence). The CDR3 has 16 residues. The CDR3 region is CASSIRGTVGAGELFF. In DNA form, the CDR3 reads TGTGCCAGTAGTATTCGGGGCACGGTGGGAGCCGGGGAGCTGTTTTTT.

This chain connects TRBV27 to TRBJ1-1; 7 positions agree with TRBD1. Germline values: CDR1 MNHEY, CDR2 SMNVEV (reference sequence). This CDR3 is built from 15 residues. V lost 7 bases, J lost 5 bases, and 13 bases stayed unmatched. CDR3 residues: CASIGMRQGRTEAFF. CDR3 nucleotides: TGTGCCAGCATAGGCATGAGACAGGGAAGGACTGAAGCTTTCTTT.

The chain is built from TRBV19 and TRBJ1-1; 7 bases align to TRBD1. The trim removed 4 bases at V and 4 bases at J, leaving 9 bases unmatched. This CDR3 has 15 residues. Germline V lookup: CDR1 LNHDA, CDR2 SQIVND (reference sequence). The CDR3 DNA reads TGTGCCAGTAGTACAAAACAGGGGTATGGCACTGAAGCTTTCTTT. Translating it yields CASSTKQGYGTEAFF.

This chain uses TRBV6-6 with TRBJ1-4, with unresolved D. The V end was cut by 7 bases, the J end by 8 bases, with 14 bases between. Looked up from germline, CDR1 is MNHNY and CDR2 is SVGAGI (reference sequence). The CDR3 sequence is 13 residues long. The DNA of the CDR3 is TGTGCCAGCATGAAAAGGGAGGGAGAAAAACTGTTTTTT. Protein sequence: CASMKREGEKLFF.

This chain connects TRBV6-4 to TRBJ1-5, with D maybe TRBD1 (6 bases). CDR1 and CDR2 from the germline V gene are MRHNA and SNTAGT. The length of the CDR3 is 14 residues. V lost 4 bases and J 7 bases, leaving 14 bases between the germline ends. The CDR3 loop is CASSGEGGAQPQHF. The CDR3 bases are TGTGCCAGCAGTGGTGAAGGGGGGGCGCAGCCCCAGCATTTT.

This chain joins TRBV2 and TRBJ1-5; D might be TRBD1 (6 bases). CDR1 and CDR2 (germline): SNHLY, FYNNEI. The CDR3 length is 14 residues. Trimming took 6 bases from V and 0 from J, leaving 9 bases between them. DNA of the CDR3: TGTGCCAGCAGCAGGACAGCTAGCAATCAGCCCCAGCATTTT. This translates into CASSRTASNQPQHF.

This clone was seen a few times. The chain employs TRBV5-4 and TRBJ1-4, with a weak D call TRBD1 (5 bases). Looked up from germline, CDR1 is SGHNT and CDR2 is YYREEE (reference sequence). The V and J ends lost 2 bases and 1 base respectively, with 6 bases between them. The CDR3 is 14 residues long. The CDR3 here is CASSLRGTNEKLFF. The CDR3 region has the DNA TGTGCCAGCAGCTTAAGGGGAACTAATGAAAAACTGTTTTTT.

The V gene is TRBV6-5, the J gene TRBJ2-7, with 9 bases aligning to TRBD1. This CDR3 comprises 13 residues. Looked up from germline, CDR1 is MNHEY and CDR2 is SVGAGI. Germline trimming cut 6 bases from V and 4 bases from J; bases unmatched to any gene: 4. For the CDR3, the DNA is TGTGCCAGCAGGGGGGACAGGGTATACGAGCAGTACTTC. Protein product: CASRGDRVYEQYF.

The chain has TRBV11-3 and TRBJ2-1; 7 bases line up with TRBD2. The CDR3 loop spans 15 amino acids. CDR1 is SGHNT and CDR2 is YENEEA in the germline V gene. The V segment lost 5 bases and the J segment 4 bases; nucleotides outside the gene matches: 8. This CDR3 is CASSRLAQPYNEQFF. In DNA form, the CDR3 reads TGTGCCAGCAGCCGACTAGCCCAGCCTTACAATGAGCAGTTCTTC.

The rearrangement uses TRBV29-1 and TRBJ2-7, with 8 bases that match TRBD1. V lost 3 bases to trimming and J lost 4 bases; unmatched junction nucleotides: 2. This CDR3 is built from 12 residues. CDR1 is SQVTM, CDR2 ANQGSEA, per germline. CDR3 nucleotide sequence: TGCAGCGTTGAGACAGGGGTTTACGAGCAGTACTTC. Its protein product is CSVETGVYEQYF.